Presented here are 30 T cell receptor beta chains from one specimen sequenced in a study of shared clonotypes between healthy human individuals (dated by TCRdb to about 2020). The library relied on the immunoSEQ multiplex PCR assay. The clones in this table, taken by TCRdb from immuneACCESS, are in-frame only. Not every clone is retained; where verified, under half of the shortfall comes from an unresolved V gene, and the cause of the rest is unknown. The sample records approximately 470,000 clones, almost 80% of which are singletons. The ten largest clones add up to 12% of the sample. Material for sequencing was PBMCs. Source of these receptors: a woman in her thirties or forties in good health. Some clones in this sample may be carry-over from other donors' samples.

The CDR3 region is CAISGGLAGGGEQFF. Written as DNA, the CDR3 is TGTGCCATCAGTGGAGGACTAGCGGGAGGCGGTGAGCAGTTCTTC. The chain is built from TRBV10-3 and TRBJ2-1; 14 bases match TRBD2. This CDR3 has 15 amino acids. Germline V gene data show CDR1 as ENHRY and CDR2 as SYGVKD. V shed 4 bases and J 9 bases; nucleotides not matched to a gene: 5.

The rearrangement uses TRBV29-1 and TRBJ2-5; possibly TRBD1 or TRBD2 for D (5 bases each). The CDR3 contains 14 residues. The V end was cut by 5 bases, the J end by 4 bases, with 17 bases between. Germline V gene data show CDR1 as SQVTM and CDR2 as ANQGSEA. The CDR3 is CSVSRMGVRETQYF. The CDR3 DNA sequence: TGCAGCGTTTCTCGCATGGGGGTAAGAGAGACCCAGTACTTC.

Here the CDR3 DNA reads TGCGCCAGCAGCCAGAGCGGGAGTCCTTACAATGAGCAGTTCTTC. It specifies CASSQSGSPYNEQFF. The rearrangement uses TRBV4-3 and TRBJ2-1, with TRBD2 matching over 8 bases. V shed 3 bases and J 4 bases; nucleotides not matched to a gene: 5. The CDR3 is 15 amino acids. The germline V gene has CDR1 LGHNA and CDR2 YSLEER.

Comments on this clone: A clone one base away is much larger, so this may be a read error. Other DNA variants within this sample encode the same CDR3. The chain uses TRBV6-1 and TRBJ2-7; 12 bases agree with TRBD2. Germline CDR1 MNHNS, CDR2 SASEGT. There are 14 residues in the CDR3. The CDR3 protein is CASETSGRIHEQYF. The CDR3 DNA reads as TGCGCCAGCGAGACTAGCGGGAGAATCCACGAGCAGTACTTC.

The V gene is TRBV5-1, the J gene TRBJ2-7, with 7 positions matching TRBD1. This CDR3 contains 14 residues. V shed 3 bases and J 4 bases; nucleotides not matched to a gene: 7. Germline CDR1 SGHRS, CDR2 YFSETQ. CDR3 in amino acids: CASSSTGPGYEQYF. Here the CDR3 DNA reads TGCGCCAGCAGCTCGACAGGGCCGGGGTACGAGCAGTACTTC.

The chain has TRBV6-6 and TRBJ2-1, with no clear D. This CDR3 region has 16 residues. CDR1 is MNHNY, CDR2 SVGAGI, per germline (reference sequence). The germline V and J ends were trimmed by 3 bases and 0 bases, with 12 bases remaining between them. For the CDR3, the DNA is TGTGCCAGCAGTTATGGACCCCAGAGCTCCTACAATGAGCAGTTCTTC. Encoded protein: CASSYGPQSSYNEQFF.

This rearrangement joins TRBV5-4 to TRBJ2-4; 8 bases align to TRBD2. The J segment lost 0 bases and the V segment lost 1 base, leaving 3 bases of the junction unmatched. In germline, CDR1 is SGHNT, CDR2 YYREEE (reference sequence). The CDR3 extends over 16 amino acids. This chain's CDR3 is CASSLTSGIAKNIQYF. The CDR3 DNA follows: TGTGCCAGCAGCTTGACTAGCGGAATAGCCAAAAACATTCAGTACTTC. The full variable domain, in which reference TRBV5-4 and TRBJ2-4 provide the parts outside the CDR3, is ETGVTQSPTHLIKTRGQQVTLRCSSQSGHNTVSWYQQALGQGPQFIFQYYREEENGRGNFPPRFSGLQFPNYSSELNVNALELDDSALYLCASSLTSGIAKNIQYFGAGTRLSVL.

This chain links TRBV28 with TRBJ2-1; a possible D gene is TRBD1 (6 bases). CDR1 and CDR2 from the germline V gene are MDHEN and SYDVKM. Trimming left V 6 bases short and J 9 bases short, with 15 bases between. This CDR3 comprises 13 residues. This CDR3 reads CASRPPRGGEQFF. The CDR3 coding sequence is TGTGCCAGCAGACCCCCACGAGGGGGTGAGCAGTTCTTC.

The chain couples TRBV28 to TRBJ1-1; TRBD1 is a possible D gene (5 bases). Germline V lookup: CDR1 MDHEN, CDR2 SYDVKM. The germline V and J ends were trimmed by 2 bases and 5 bases, with 12 bases remaining between them. The CDR3 is 14 amino acids. The DNA of the CDR3 is TGTGCCAGCAGTTTACCTCACAGGAATACTGAAGCTTTCTTT. It specifies CASSLPHRNTEAFF.

This clone was counted a single time. The V and J genes are TRBV28 and TRBJ2-5, with D perhaps matching TRBD1 (6 bases). Germline lookup yields CDR1 MDHEN and CDR2 SYDVKM. The CDR3 length is 14 residues. V lost 2 bases and J 2 bases, leaving 9 bases between the germline ends. CDR3 sequence (DNA): TGTGCCAGCAGTTTAGGGGGCTCGCAAGAGACCCAGTACTTC. This gives the protein CASSLGGSQETQYF.

This clone was seen only a few times. The chain recombines TRBV10-3 with TRBJ2-3, with D tentatively TRBD2 (5 bases). Germline lookup yields CDR1 ENHRY and CDR2 SYGVKD. The CDR3 runs to 13 residues. V was shortened by 2 bases and J by 8 bases, with 11 bases between the two germline ends. CDR3 coding DNA: TGTGCCATCAGTGAGACATCGGGGAGTACGCAGTATTTT. It specifies CAISETSGSTQYF.

This chain joins TRBV5-1 and TRBJ2-2; 9 bases line up with TRBD1. The CDR3 runs to 17 residues. Germline lookup yields CDR1 SGHRS and CDR2 YFSETQ. Germline trimming cut 2 bases from V and 4 bases from J; bases unmatched to any gene: 9. CDR3 residues: CASSLYSGTGSTGELFF. CDR3 in DNA: TGCGCCAGCAGCTTATATTCCGGGACAGGGAGCACCGGGGAGCTGTTTTTT.

In its sample, this clone was seen many times. J is TRBJ1-4 and V is TRBV19; 10 bases line up with TRBD1. CDR1 and CDR2 (germline): LNHDA, SQIVND (reference sequence). Germline trimming cut 3 bases from V and 0 bases from J; bases unmatched to any gene: 10. CDR3 length: 19 amino acids. CDR3 DNA: TGTGCCAGTAGTATTAGCCGGGACAGGGGCCACGCAACTAATGAAAAACTGTTTTTT. This translates into CASSISRDRGHATNEKLFF.

V usage is TRBV6-5 and J usage is TRBJ1-2; the D is unclear. The V gene lost 2 bases and the J gene lost 5 bases, with 12 bases spanning the gap. The germline CDR1 and CDR2 sequences are MNHEY and SVGAGI. The CDR3 runs to 14 residues. The CDR3 is CASSYRVGDYGYTF. CDR3 sequence (DNA): TGTGCCAGCAGTTACAGGGTCGGTGATTATGGCTACACCTTC.

The sample holds a few counts of this clone. V gene TRBV28 combines with J gene TRBJ2-7; TRBD2 might be the D (5 bases). Trimming took 4 bases from V and 3 from J, leaving 19 bases between them. The CDR3 has 16 residues. Germline V CDR1 and CDR2: MDHEN, SYDVKM. The CDR3 DNA reads as TGTGCCAGCAGTTCTTTCTATCGGGATGAGGACTACGAGCAGTACTTC. It encodes CASSSFYRDEDYEQYF.

V is TRBV2 and J is TRBJ1-4; weak D call: TRBD1 (6 bases). Germline values: CDR1 SNHLY, CDR2 FYNNEI. V gave up 8 bases and J gave up 6 bases, with 16 bases separating them. This CDR3 contains 14 residues. The CDR3 loop is CASRGGLIDEKLFF. In nucleotides, the CDR3 is TGTGCCAGCCGAGGGGGGCTTATTGATGAAAAACTGTTTTTT. Looking up the rest from reference TRBV2 and TRBJ1-4 gives the full variable domain: EPEVTQTPSHQVTQMGQEVILRCVPISNHLYFYWYRQILGQKVEFLVSFYNNEISEKSEIFDDQFSVERPDGSNFTLKIRSTKLEDSAMYFCASRGGLIDEKLFFGSGTQLSVL.

The chain links TRBV7-2 to TRBJ2-7; D not certain. The CDR3 runs 13 residues. V dropped 1 base and J dropped 9 bases, with 13 bases sitting between them. Germline V gene sequence: CDR1 SGHTA, CDR2 FQGNSA. The CDR3 DNA reads as TGTGCCAGCAGCTTAGAGCCTAATTTGGGGCAGTACTTC. Protein sequence: CASSLEPNLGQYF. The full variable domain, rest sourced from reference TRBV7-2 and TRBJ2-7, is GAGVSQSPSNKVTEKGKDVELRCDPISGHTALYWYRQSLGQGLEFLIYFQGNSAPDKSGLPSDRFSAERTGGSVSTLTIQRTQQEDSAVYLCASSLEPNLGQYFGPGTRLTVT.

This clone was observed a single time. The chain combines TRBV7-3 with TRBJ2-3; D call uncertain. CDR3 length: 13 residues. V lost 3 bases and J 2 bases, leaving 6 bases between the germline ends. Germline loops: CDR1 SGHTA, CDR2 FQGTGA. The CDR3 DNA sequence: TGTGCCAGCAGCTTTAGTGCCACAGATACGCAGTATTTT. The encoded protein is CASSFSATDTQYF.

The CDR3 region has the DNA TGTGCCAGCAGTTCTGATCGACAGGGGACCTACGAGCAGTACTTC. It encodes CASSSDRQGTYEQYF. The chain employs TRBV27 and TRBJ2-7; 8 bases agree with TRBD1. CDR3 length: 15 amino acids. In germline, CDR1 is MNHEY, CDR2 SMNVEV (reference sequence). V shed 4 bases, J shed 2 bases, and the junction held 7 bases outside the gene matches.

The rearrangement links TRBV7-3 to TRBJ2-3; the D is unclear. The germline V and J ends were trimmed by 2 bases and 2 bases, with 8 bases remaining between them. The germline gives CDR1 SGHTA, CDR2 FQGTGA. This CDR3 has 14 residues. DNA of the CDR3: TGTGCCAGCAGCTTAGCACGGGTCACAGATACGCAGTATTTT. Amino acids: CASSLARVTDTQYF.

The genes are TRBV11-2 and TRBJ1-1; unclear D gene. V lost 2 bases and J 10 bases, leaving 14 bases between the germline ends. The CDR3 is 13 amino acids. Germline CDR1 is SGHAT and CDR2 is FQNNGV. In nucleotides, the CDR3 is TGTGCCAGCAGCTTATACCCCAGCACGGGAGCTTTCTTT. Translating it yields CASSLYPSTGAFF.

In DNA, the CDR3 is TGTGCCAGCAGCCATCCGAGGACAGGGGTAACCGGGGAGCTGTTTTTT. It yields the protein CASSHPRTGVTGELFF. The chain recombines TRBV11-2 with TRBJ2-2, with TRBD1 matching 9 bases. The V gene end was trimmed by 5 bases and the J gene end by 5 bases; junction bases not matched to a gene: 9. The CDR3 spans 16 residues. The germline gives CDR1 SGHAT, CDR2 FQNNGV.

The V call is TRBV11-2, the J call TRBJ1-1, with D possibly being TRBD1 (6 bases). Germline V gene data show CDR1 as SGHAT and CDR2 as FQNNGV. This CDR3 has 14 residues. V dropped 4 bases and J dropped 3 bases, with 12 bases sitting between them. The CDR3 nucleotides are TGTGCCAGCAGCTCCCGGGACATCCACACTGAAGCTTTCTTT. Its protein is CASSSRDIHTEAFF.

The genes are TRBV9 and TRBJ2-1; no definite D call. The germline CDR1 and CDR2 sequences are SGDLS and YYNGEE. The length of the CDR3 is 15 residues. Trimming cost V 0 bases and J 0 bases, with 7 bases left between them. CDR3 amino acids: CASSVGGDSYNEQFF. The CDR3 nucleotides are TGTGCCAGCAGCGTAGGTGGGGACTCCTACAATGAGCAGTTCTTC.

The rearrangement links TRBV4-2 to TRBJ2-7, with D possibly TRBD1 on 5 matching bases. V lost 5 bases and J lost 2, with 13 bases in between. This CDR3 is 14 amino acids long. Germline V gene data show CDR1 as LGHNA and CDR2 as YNFKEQ. CDR3 sequence (DNA): TGTGCCAGCAGCTTGGTTGGACAAGCCTACGAGCAGTACTTC. Encoded protein: CASSLVGQAYEQYF.

The chain uses TRBV4-2 and TRBJ2-1; TRBD1 agrees at 9 bases. The CDR3 loop spans 17 amino acids. Per germline, CDR1 LGHNA and CDR2 YNFKEQ. J lost 6 bases, V lost 3 bases, and 12 bases had no gene match. The CDR3 loop reads CASSHRSRTGEGNEQFF. DNA of the CDR3: TGTGCCAGCAGCCACCGCTCCCGGACAGGGGAGGGCAATGAGCAGTTCTTC.

V is TRBV4-3 and J is TRBJ2-1; TRBD2 agrees at 14 bases. In germline, CDR1 is LGHNA, CDR2 YSLEER. The CDR3 consists of 17 residues. J was trimmed by 9 bases and V by 0 bases; bases with no gene match: 7. The CDR3 DNA follows: TGCGCCAGCAGCCAAGAGGGGACTAGCGGGAGTAAAGTTGAGCAGTTCTTC. Its translation: CASSQEGTSGSKVEQFF.

The gene calls are TRBV2 and TRBJ1-5; D gene unclear. Trimming left V 6 bases short and J 0 bases short, with 18 bases between. CDR3 length: 17 residues. Germline CDR1 and CDR2: SNHLY and FYNNEI. As DNA, the CDR3 is TGTGCCAGCAGGAGGGCAGGCGACTATTATAGCAATCAGCCCCAGCATTTT. Translated: CASRRAGDYYSNQPQHF.

The chain is built from TRBV27 and TRBJ1-4, with a weak D call TRBD1 (5 bases). CDR1 is MNHEY, CDR2 SMNVEV, per germline (reference sequence). The V gene lost 7 bases and the J gene lost 7 bases, with 16 bases spanning the gap. This CDR3 is 14 amino acids long. CDR3 protein: CASTAMGGGEKLFF. Written as DNA, the CDR3 is TGTGCCAGCACCGCAATGGGGGGGGGTGAAAAACTGTTTTTT.

The chain couples TRBV6-1 to TRBJ1-5, with D hard to call. The CDR3 spans 15 residues. Deletions cut 2 bases from V and 3 bases from J, with 11 bases between. Germline loops: CDR1 MNHNS, CDR2 SASEGT. The CDR3 DNA reads as TGTGCCAGCAGTGAATTTATAGGGATCAATCAGCCCCAGCATTTT. This translates into CASSEFIGINQPQHF.